The 13 T cell receptor beta chains reported below all come from one sample, sequenced in a study of cytomegalovirus exposure and HLA in healthy donors. Vbeta (60) and Jbeta (13) primers were used in the PCR. Profiling relied on immunoSEQ multiplex PCR, and the TCRdb table lists in-frame clones only, not all of them. This table holds approximately 160,000 clones, 77% found once. The sequenced sample consisted of PBMCs. Every receptor here comes from a woman aged 25-40 years in good health and CMV-seronegative.

The rearrangement joins TRBV9 to TRBJ2-7; 11 bases line up with TRBD2. The trim removed 4 bases at V and 0 bases at J, leaving 6 bases unmatched. The CDR3 consists of 16 residues. Germline V gene lookup returns CDR1 SGDLS and CDR2 YYNGEE. CDR3 residues: CASSPLAGGHSYEQYF. CDR3 nucleotide sequence: TGTGCCAGCAGCCCATTAGCGGGGGGGCACTCCTACGAGCAGTACTTC.

A single count supports this clone. This sequence joins TRBV10-2 and TRBJ2-5; D is possibly TRBD1 (6 bases). Matching the DNA end better, TRBJ2-7 makes the J call doubtful. CDR3 length: 12 residues. Germline V gene data show CDR1 as WSHSY and CDR2 as SAAADI. CDR3 nucleotide sequence: TGCGCCAGCAGTGAAGGGGGCTACGAGCAGTACTTC. Translated, it gives CASSEGGYEQYF.

This clone appeared a single time. The J gene is TRBJ1-4, the V gene TRBV10-1; 7 nucleotides line up with TRBD1. The CDR3 is 14 residues long. With V trimmed by 9 bases and J by 6 bases, 10 bases remained unmatched. From germline, CDR1 is WNHNN and CDR2 SYGVQD (reference sequence). The CDR3 is CARGQDAPYEKLFF. The CDR3 bases are TGCGCCAGAGGACAGGATGCCCCCTATGAAAAACTGTTTTTT.

This clone occurred once. This chain joins TRBV5-4 and TRBJ2-3; D is perhaps TRBD2 (7 bases). Germline CDR1 SGHNT, CDR2 YYREEE (reference sequence). The CDR3 has 18 amino acids. Trimming stripped 0 bases from V and 2 bases from J, with 19 bases between. The CDR3 DNA sequence: TGTGCCAGCAGCTTGGCCTTTGGGGGAGGGGGGTTCACAGATACGCAGTATTTT. Protein product: CASSLAFGGGGFTDTQYF. Variable domain in full (rest from reference TRBV5-4 and TRBJ2-3): ETGVTQSPTHLIKTRGQQVTLRCSSQSGHNTVSWYQQALGQGPQFIFQYYREEENGRGNFPPRFSGLQFPNYSSELNVNALELDDSALYLCASSLAFGGGGFTDTQYFGPGTRLTVL.

The V and J genes are TRBV27 and TRBJ2-3; 9 bases match TRBD1. J lost 7 bases, V lost 2 bases, and 10 bases had no gene match. Germline V lookup: CDR1 MNHEY, CDR2 SMNVEV (reference sequence). This CDR3 comprises 16 residues. CDR3 DNA: TGTGCCAGCAGTTTAGGTGACAGGGGGGGCGTATATACGCAGTATTTT. Residues: CASSLGDRGGVYTQYF.

J is TRBJ2-4 and V is TRBV2; no clear D gene. Trimming stripped 7 bases from V and 4 bases from J, with 14 bases between. In germline, CDR1 is SNHLY, CDR2 FYNNEI. This CDR3 has 14 amino acids. The DNA for the CDR3 is TGTGCCAGCAACCAAGACCGGGTTAAAAACATTCAGTACTTC. Its translation: CASNQDRVKNIQYF.

The V and J genes are TRBV23-1 and TRBJ2-5; 16 nucleotides agree with TRBD2. TRBV23-1 is labeled an ORF, and its function is uncertain. This CDR3 is built from 19 residues. Unmatched junction bases numbered 11, after V lost 4 bases and J lost 3 bases. CDR3 sequence: CASSPPRGTSGGEEETQYF. CDR3 coding DNA: TGCGCCAGCAGTCCTCCGAGGGGGACTAGCGGGGGGGAAGAAGAGACCCAGTACTTC.

The chain recombines TRBV18 with TRBJ2-7; TRBD2 matches 8 bases. V shed 0 bases, J shed 1 base, and the junction held 2 bases outside the gene matches. This CDR3 has 15 amino acids. Germline lookup yields CDR1 KGHSH and CDR2 LQKENI. The CDR3 nucleotides read TGTGCCAGCTCACCACCACAGCGGGGGTCCTACGAGCAGTACTTC. Translating gives CASSPPQRGSYEQYF.

The chain couples TRBV7-6 to TRBJ2-2, with 13 bases matching TRBD2. The germline gives CDR1 SGHVS, CDR2 FNYEAQ. The CDR3 runs to 15 residues. Unmatched junction bases numbered 4, after V lost 5 bases and J lost 7 bases. CDR3 residues: CASSTGTSGIGELFF. CDR3 DNA sequence: TGTGCCAGCAGCACCGGGACTAGCGGGATCGGGGAGCTGTTTTTT. The variable domain in full, completed from reference TRBV7-6 and TRBJ2-2, reads GAGVSQSPRYKVTKRGQDVALRCDPISGHVSLYWYRQALGQGPEFLTYFNYEAQQDKSGLPNDRFSAERPEGSISTLTIQRTEQRDSAMYRCASSTGTSGIGELFFGEGSRLTVL.

This chain joins TRBV6-1 and TRBJ2-5, with 8 bases that match TRBD2. Unmatched junction bases numbered 11, after V lost 10 bases and J lost 7 bases. From germline, CDR1 is MNHNS and CDR2 SASEGT. CDR3 size: 13 residues. CDR3 in amino acids: CATSGGITWTQYF. The CDR3 DNA follows: TGTGCCACCTCGGGGGGGATTACCTGGACCCAGTACTTC.

V usage is TRBV4-1 and J usage is TRBJ1-2; no definite D call. The CDR3 is made up of 12 amino acids. Germline-derived CDR1 and CDR2 are MGHRA and YSYEKL. V was trimmed by 6 bases and J by 4 bases, leaving 9 bases between them. The CDR3 DNA follows: TGCGCCAGCAGTACCCCAGGCTATGGCTACACCTTC. Protein: CASSTPGYGYTF.

The rearrangement links TRBV29-1 to TRBJ2-3, with D perhaps TRBD1 (6 bases). The CDR3 is 13 residues long. V was clipped by 3 bases and J by 5 bases, with 12 bases between them. CDR1 and CDR2 from the germline V gene are SQVTM and ANQGSEA. CDR3 loop: CSVDFQGGDTQYF. DNA of the CDR3: TGCAGCGTTGACTTCCAAGGGGGAGATACGCAGTATTTT.

The sample holds one count of this clone. This rearrangement joins TRBV29-1 to TRBJ2-7; D gene uncertain. V was pared by 3 bases and J by 0 bases, with 12 bases between. The CDR3 runs to 14 residues. Germline values: CDR1 SQVTM, CDR2 ANQGSEA. The CDR3 region has the DNA TGCAGCGTTGAGGTGGCCCCAAGCTCCTACGAGCAGTACTTC. The encoded protein is CSVEVAPSSYEQYF.